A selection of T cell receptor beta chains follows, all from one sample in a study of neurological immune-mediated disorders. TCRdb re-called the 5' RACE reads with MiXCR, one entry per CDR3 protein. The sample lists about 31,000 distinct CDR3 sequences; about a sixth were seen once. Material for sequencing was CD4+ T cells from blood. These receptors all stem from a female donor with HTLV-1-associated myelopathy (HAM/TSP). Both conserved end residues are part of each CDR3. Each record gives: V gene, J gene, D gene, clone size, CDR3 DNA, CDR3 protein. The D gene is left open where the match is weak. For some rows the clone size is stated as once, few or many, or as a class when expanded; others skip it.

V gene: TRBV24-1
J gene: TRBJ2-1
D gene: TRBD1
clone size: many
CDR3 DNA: TGTGCCACCAGTGATTCGACAGGGGGGTTTTTCAATGAGCAGTTCTTC
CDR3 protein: CATSDSTGGFFNEQFF

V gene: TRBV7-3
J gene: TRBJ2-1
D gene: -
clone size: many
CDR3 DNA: TGTGCCAGCAGCCCAAGTAGGGGAGATGAGCAGTTCTTC
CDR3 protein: CASSPSRGDEQFF

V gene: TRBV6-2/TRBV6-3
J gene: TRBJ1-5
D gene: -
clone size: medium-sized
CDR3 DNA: TGTGCCAGCAGTTACGCGGCGAATCAGCCCCAGCATTTT
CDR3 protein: CASSYAANQPQHF

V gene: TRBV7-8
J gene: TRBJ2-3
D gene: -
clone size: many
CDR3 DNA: TGTGCCAGCAGCTTAGGGGCGGGGGCGGGAGATACGCAGTATTTT
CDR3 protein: CASSLGAGAGDTQYF

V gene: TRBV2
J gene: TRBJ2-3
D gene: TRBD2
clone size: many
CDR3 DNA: TGTGCCAGCAGGCTACTAGCGGGGAGTGCAGATACGCAGTATTTT
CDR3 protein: CASRLLAGSADTQYF

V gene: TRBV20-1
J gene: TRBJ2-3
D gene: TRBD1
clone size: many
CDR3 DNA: TGCAGTGCTAGCGTAGGGGGCGGGACAGATACGCAGTATTTT
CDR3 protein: CSASVGGGTDTQYF

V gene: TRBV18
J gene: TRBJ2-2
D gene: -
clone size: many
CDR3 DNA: TGTGCCAGCTCACCCTTTAGCGGAGAGAACACCGGGGAGCTGTTTTTT
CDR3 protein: CASSPFSGENTGELFF

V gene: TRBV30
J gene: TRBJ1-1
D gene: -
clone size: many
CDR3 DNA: TGTGCCTGGAGTGTAAACAGGGAAGCTTTCTTT
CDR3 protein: CAWSVNREAFF

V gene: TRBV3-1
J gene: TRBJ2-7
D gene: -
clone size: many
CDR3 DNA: TGTGCCAGCAGCCAAGGTCCTGCTTTACAGTACTTC
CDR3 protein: CASSQGPALQYF

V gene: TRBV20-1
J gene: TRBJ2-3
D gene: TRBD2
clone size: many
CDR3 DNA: TGCAGTGCTAGAAATGTACTAGCGGGAGAAGATACGCAGTATTTT
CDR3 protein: CSARNVLAGEDTQYF

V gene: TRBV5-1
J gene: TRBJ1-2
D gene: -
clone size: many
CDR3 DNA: TGCGCCAGCAGCTTGACAGAAAACTATGGCTACACCTTC
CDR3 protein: CASSLTENYGYTF

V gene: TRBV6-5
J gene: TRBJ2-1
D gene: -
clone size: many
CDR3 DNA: TGTGCCAGCAGTTACCTTAGTACACGAGATGAGCAGTTCTTC
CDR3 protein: CASSYLSTRDEQFF

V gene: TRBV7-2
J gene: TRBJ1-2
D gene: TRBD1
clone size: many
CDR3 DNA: TGTGCCAGCAGCGTACGACAGGGAGCGACGGCTAACTATGGCTACACCTTC
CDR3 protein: CASSVRQGATANYGYTF

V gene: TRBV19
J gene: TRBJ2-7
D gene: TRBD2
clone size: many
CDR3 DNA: TGTGCCAGTAGTATAGTCGGGACTAGCTACGAGCAGTACTTC
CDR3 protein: CASSIVGTSYEQYF

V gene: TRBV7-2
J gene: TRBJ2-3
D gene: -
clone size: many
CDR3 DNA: TGTGCCAGCAGCTCAATAAAAGGACCAGATACGCAGTATTTT
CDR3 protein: CASSSIKGPDTQYF

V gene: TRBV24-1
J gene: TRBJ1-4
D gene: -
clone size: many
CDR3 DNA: TGTGCCACCAGTGATACTCGGGAGGGAACTAATGAAAAACTGTTTTTT
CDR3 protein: CATSDTREGTNEKLFF

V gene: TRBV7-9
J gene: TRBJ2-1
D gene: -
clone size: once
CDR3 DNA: TGTGCCAGCAGCAGCTGGATGGATGAGCAGTTCTTC
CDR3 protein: CASSSWMDEQFF

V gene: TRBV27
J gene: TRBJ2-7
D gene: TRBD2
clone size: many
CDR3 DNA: TGTGCCAGCAGTCCCCGAGGGACTAGCGGGGCCGGGAACGAGCAGTACTTC
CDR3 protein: CASSPRGTSGAGNEQYF

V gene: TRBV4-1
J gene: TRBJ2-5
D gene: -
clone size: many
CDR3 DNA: TGCGCCAGCAGCTCAAACCTACAGAGACAAGAGACCCAGTACTTC
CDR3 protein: CASSSNLQRQETQYF

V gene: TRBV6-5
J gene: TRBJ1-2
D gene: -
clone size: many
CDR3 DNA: TGTGCCAGCAGTTACTCTGGACTTTTAAACTATGGCTACACCTTC
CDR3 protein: CASSYSGLLNYGYTF

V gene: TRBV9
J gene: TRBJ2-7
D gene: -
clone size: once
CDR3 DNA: TGTGCCAGCAGCACAAGAGAGGTAGCATACGAGCAGTACTTC
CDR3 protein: CASSTREVAYEQYF

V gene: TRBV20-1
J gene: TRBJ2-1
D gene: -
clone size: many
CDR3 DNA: TGCAGTGCTACGGTGACAGGCTTGGAGCAGTTCTTC
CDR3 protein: CSATVTGLEQFF

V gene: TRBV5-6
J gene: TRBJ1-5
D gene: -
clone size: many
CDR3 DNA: TGTGCCAGCAGCTTGTCAATAACCGATTGGGAGCCCCAGCATTTT
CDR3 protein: CASSLSITDWEPQHF

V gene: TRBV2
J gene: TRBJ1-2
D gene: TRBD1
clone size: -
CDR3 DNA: TGTGCCAGCAGGGACAGGGCTAACTATGGCTACACCTTC
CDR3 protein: CASRDRANYGYTF

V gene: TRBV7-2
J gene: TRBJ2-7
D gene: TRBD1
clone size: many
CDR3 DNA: TGTGCCAGCAGCGGGACAGTGGGCAACGAGCAGTACTTC
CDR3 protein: CASSGTVGNEQYF

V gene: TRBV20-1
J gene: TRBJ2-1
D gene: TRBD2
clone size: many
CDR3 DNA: TGCAGTGCTCAAGCGGGAGTGGTCGGCGATGAGCAGTTCTTC
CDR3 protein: CSAQAGVVGDEQFF

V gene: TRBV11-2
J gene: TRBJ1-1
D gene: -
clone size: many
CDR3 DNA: TGTGCCAGCAGCTTAGTTTCCGGGATGAACACTGAAGCTTTCTTT
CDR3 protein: CASSLVSGMNTEAFF

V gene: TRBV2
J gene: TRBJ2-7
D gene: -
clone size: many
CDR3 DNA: TGTGCCAGCAGGAACAGGGTCCCTGACTACGAGCAGTACTTC
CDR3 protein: CASRNRVPDYEQYF

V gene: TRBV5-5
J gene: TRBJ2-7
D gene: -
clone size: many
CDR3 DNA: TGTGCCAGCAGCTTGGAATGGGCGGCCTACGAGCAGTACTTC
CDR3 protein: CASSLEWAAYEQYF

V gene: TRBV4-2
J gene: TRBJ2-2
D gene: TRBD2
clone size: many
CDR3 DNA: TGTGCCAGCAGCCAAGTTAATGGACTAGCGGGTGACACCGGGGAGCTGTTTTTT
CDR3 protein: CASSQVNGLAGDTGELFF

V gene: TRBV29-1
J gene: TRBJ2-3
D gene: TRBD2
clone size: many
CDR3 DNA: TGCAGCGTTGCTGGCGGGAGGGCGACAGATACGCAGTATTTT
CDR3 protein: CSVAGGRATDTQYF

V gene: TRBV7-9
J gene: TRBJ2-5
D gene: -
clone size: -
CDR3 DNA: TGTGCCAGCAGCTTAGCCGCACTGGCGTCGGGAGAGACCCAGTACTTC
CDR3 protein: CASSLAALASGETQYF

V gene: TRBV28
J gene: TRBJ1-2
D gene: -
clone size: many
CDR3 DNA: TGTGCCAGCTCCCAGGGTACCTATGGCTACACCTTC
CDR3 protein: CASSQGTYGYTF

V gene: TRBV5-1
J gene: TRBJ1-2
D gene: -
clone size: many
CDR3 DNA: TGCGCCAGCCGACCCCAAACGGATGGCTACACCTTC
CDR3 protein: CASRPQTDGYTF

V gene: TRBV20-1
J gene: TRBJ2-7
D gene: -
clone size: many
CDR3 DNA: TGCAGTGCCACGCCGGGACTTTACTACGAGCAGTACTTC
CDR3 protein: CSATPGLYYEQYF

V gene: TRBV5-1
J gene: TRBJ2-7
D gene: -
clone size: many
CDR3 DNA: TGCGCCAGCAGCTTGGGGGAGGACCCCTACGAGCAGTACTTC
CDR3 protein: CASSLGEDPYEQYF

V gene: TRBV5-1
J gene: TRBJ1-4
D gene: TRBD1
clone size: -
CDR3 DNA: TGCGCCAGCAGCTGGGGACAGGGGTACGGTGAAAAACTGTTTTTT
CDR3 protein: CASSWGQGYGEKLFF

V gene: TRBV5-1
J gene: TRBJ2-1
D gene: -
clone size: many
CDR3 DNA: TGCGCCAGCAGCTTCAGGGATCTAGACAATGAGCAGTTCTTC
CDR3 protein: CASSFRDLDNEQFF

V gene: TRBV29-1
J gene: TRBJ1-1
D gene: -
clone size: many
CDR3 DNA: TGCAGCGGTTGGGGCGAGAGGCATGAAGCTTTCTTT
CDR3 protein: CSGWGERHEAFF

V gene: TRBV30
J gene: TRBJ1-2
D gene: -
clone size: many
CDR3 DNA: TGTGCCTGGAGTGGGTCAGCCTATGGCTACACCTTC
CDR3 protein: CAWSGSAYGYTF

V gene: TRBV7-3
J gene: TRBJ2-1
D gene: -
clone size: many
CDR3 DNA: TGTGCCAGCAGCTTATCAGTCCCCTCTAGAAATGAGCAGTTCTTC
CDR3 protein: CASSLSVPSRNEQFF